One T cell receptor (beta chain) is described in this entry. Its antigen target is currently unknown. Base qualities are not at hand, and no much larger clone is one base apart. These data originate in a study of blood T cell repertoires in COVID-19 (dated by TCRdb to 2020 to 2021). In terms of the full investigation: Samples from collaborators originated in the United States, Italy and Spain and spanned both the acute and convalescent phases of COVID-19. The dataset comprised deeply sampled blood TCRbeta repertoires from subjects exposed to, actively infected with, or recovered from COVID-19. A de-identified subject ID, COVID-19 status, age in years and sex were almost always included in the sample metadata. A freely available public database, intended as a resource for researchers studying the immune response to SARS-CoV-2, is where the repertoires were released. Where HLA class I and class II types were available, the types were taken from metadata supplied by the sample provider, not from assay-based typing. The prospective study material was composed of cDNA or gDNA derived from T cells, B-cell-depleted T cells, or PBMCs. Samples were obtained from the ongoing ImmuneRACE study (first 160 participants) and from over a thousand subjects provided by 6 global collaborators. Study-wide conclusions, independent of this receptor: How much clinical and demographic metadata was included differed by source and by participant, and the metadata was provided uncurated.

The CDR3 goes from the cysteine to the phenylalanine over 15 residues. Only the CDR3 DNA is retained, 45 bases long and in frame from the first base. From the germline V gene, CDR1 is SGHDN and CDR2 is FVKESK. From V the trimming removes 1 base and from J it removes 6 bases, while the gene matches leave 8 bases of the junction unaccounted for. Whole blood was collected in K2EDTA tubes by collaborating institutions according to the institutions' own protocols. For TCRbeta analysis, collaborators shipped samples as frozen whole blood, isolated PBMCs, or DNA extracted from either of those sample types. TCRbeta CDR3 regions were amplified from genomic DNA using the immunoSEQ Assay, a bias-controlled multiplex PCR. The paper's data handling went like this. Nucleated cell counts per sample were estimated from amplification of reference gene primers within the assay. To quantify the absolute abundance of each unique TCRbeta CDR3 rearrangement, sequence reads were collapsed and filtered. For each sample, productive Simpson clonality was calculated as the square root of Simpson's diversity index across productive rearrangements. TCRdb carries this immuneACCESS record with in-frame sequences only. Its versions omit some clonotypes, under half of them owing to an unresolved V gene in the studies checked, with the rest unexplained. That table gives V, J and clone size, and the DNA gave D and trimming. A total of 70,000 to 95,000 clones appear in this sample, around 90% of them only once. In total, the top ten clones hold more than 4.5% of the sample.

The sequence derives from a woman of 80 years or more with acute or convalescent COVID-19. Recombination linked TRBV14 to TRBJ1-1, with 7 bases in between that match TRBD1. Sequenced: peripheral blood. The DNA sequence is TGTGCCAGCAGCCAAGGACAGGGAAAGGGCCCTGAAGCTTTCTTT. This gives the protein CASSQGQGKGPEAFF.